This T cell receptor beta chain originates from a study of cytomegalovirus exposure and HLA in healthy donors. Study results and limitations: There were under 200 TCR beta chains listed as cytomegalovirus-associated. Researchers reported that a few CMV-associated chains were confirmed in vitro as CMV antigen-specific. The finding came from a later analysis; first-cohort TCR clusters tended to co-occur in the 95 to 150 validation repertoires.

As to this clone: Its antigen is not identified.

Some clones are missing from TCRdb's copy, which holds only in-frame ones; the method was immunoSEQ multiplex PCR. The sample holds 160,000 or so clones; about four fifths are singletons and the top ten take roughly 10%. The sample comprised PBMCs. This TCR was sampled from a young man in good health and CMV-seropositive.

CDR3 nucleotides: TGCGCCAGCAGCTTGTTGGCGCCCTCGGGAAGCTCCTACAATGAGCAGTTCTTC. Amino acids: CASSLLAPSGSSYNEQFF. The chain uses TRBV5-1 and TRBJ2-1, with D possibly matching TRBD2 (5 bases). The CDR3 sequence is 18 residues long. Germline V gene data show CDR1 as SGHRS and CDR2 as YFSETQ. Trimming stripped 1 base from V and 0 bases from J, with 17 bases between.